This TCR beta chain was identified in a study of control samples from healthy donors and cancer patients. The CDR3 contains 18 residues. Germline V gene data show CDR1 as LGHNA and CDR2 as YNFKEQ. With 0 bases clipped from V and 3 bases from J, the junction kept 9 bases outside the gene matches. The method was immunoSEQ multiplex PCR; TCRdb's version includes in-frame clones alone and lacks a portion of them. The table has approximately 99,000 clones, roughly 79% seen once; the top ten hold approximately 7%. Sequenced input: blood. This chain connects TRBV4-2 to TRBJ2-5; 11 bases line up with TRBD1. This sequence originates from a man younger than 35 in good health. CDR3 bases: TGTGCCAGCAGCCAAGATATGGGGAGGGGACAGGGGGAAGAGACCCAGTACTTC. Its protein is CASSQDMGRGQGEETQYF.